This TCR beta chain was identified during a study of blood T cell repertoires in COVID-19 (TCRdb year 2020). About the study as a whole: Samples covering the acute and convalescent phases of COVID-19 were provided by collaborators in the United States, Italy and Spain. Sample metadata almost always included a de-identified subject ID, COVID-19 status, age in years and sex. The dataset comprised deeply sampled blood TCRbeta repertoires from subjects exposed to, actively infected with, or recovered from COVID-19. The prospective study material was composed of cDNA or gDNA derived from T cells, B-cell-depleted T cells, or PBMCs. The samples were drawn from the first 160 participants of the ongoing ImmuneRACE study and from 950 to 1,500 subjects provided by 6 global collaborators. The repertoires were released in a freely available public database meant as a resource for research on the immune response to SARS-CoV-2. Where available, HLA class I and class II types were taken from metadata supplied by the sample provider and were not determined by assay-based typing.

On this clone itself: It has no known antigen specificity. No base-level quality is on record; no much larger clone is a single base apart.

The immunoSEQ Assay, a bias-controlled multiplex PCR, was used to amplify TCRbeta CDR3 regions from genomic DNA. The study's own analysis went as follows. Within the assay, amplification of reference gene primers was used to estimate how many nucleated cells each sample contained. To quantify the absolute abundance of each unique TCRbeta CDR3 rearrangement, sequence reads were collapsed and filtered. For each sample, productive Simpson clonality was calculated as the square root of Simpson's diversity index across productive rearrangements. TCRdb took over this immuneACCESS table, retaining in-frame rearrangements with V and J assigned. Such tables are incomplete; in checked studies, under half of the missing clones stem from an unresolved V gene, and the remainder is unexplained. D and trimming come from the DNA, and the V and J calls and clone size come from that table. The table for this sample lists about 130,000 clones; over 60% of them were counted only once. The leading ten clones occupy about 1.9% of the sample.

V sheds 2 bases and J sheds 3 bases, leaving 17 bases between their ends. The germline V gene (reference sequence) sets CDR1 to SGHKS and CDR2 to YYEKEE. The CDR3 goes from the cysteine to the phenylalanine over 16 residues. Just the 48-base CDR3 DNA is kept, in frame starting at base 1. Each collaborating institution followed its own protocols to collect whole blood in K2EDTA tubes. For TCRbeta analysis, collaborators shipped samples in one of three forms: frozen whole blood, isolated PBMCs, or DNA extracted from either of those sample types. Overall study results and their limits: The quantity of clinical and demographic metadata differed by source and by participant and was supplied without curation.

The sample comprised peripheral blood. The chain uses TRBV5-5 and TRBJ1-2, with TRBD1 tentatively as D gene (6 bases match). This TCR came from a woman in her 70s with acute or convalescent COVID-19. The DNA is as follows: TGTGCCAGCAGCTTACAGGGCGTCTCCTCATACTATGGCTACACCTTC. Its coded protein is CASSLQGVSSYYGYTF. The full variable domain, completed from the reference TRBV5-5 and TRBJ1-2 proteins outside the CDR3, reads DAGVTQSPTHLIKTRGQQVTLRCSPISGHKSVSWYQQVLGQGPQFIFQYYEKEERGRGNFPDRFSARQFPNYSSELNVNALLLGDSALYLCASSLQGVSSYYGYTFGSGTRLTVV.